This is a list of T cell receptor beta chains from one sample in a study of blood T cell repertoires in COVID-19. Sequencing was performed with immunoSEQ multiplex PCR; in TCRdb, only in-frame clones are kept and a portion is missing. The sample includes over 200,000 clones, 83% seen only once; the top ten take over 1%. The sequenced material came from peripheral blood. These receptors all come from a woman between 25 and 40 years old with COVID-19, enrolled during active disease. Each CDR3 is given without its conserved first and last residue.

J: TRBJ1-4; V: TRBV28; CDR3: ASSSTGLTTNEKLF
J: TRBJ1-2; V: TRBV6-5; CDR3: ASISLNYGYT
J: TRBJ2-2; V: TRBV9; CDR3: ASSVSDFNTGELF
J: TRBJ1-1; V: TRBV5-1; CDR3: ASSLQQGTPEAF
J: TRBJ1-6; V: TRBV6-5; CDR3: ATASTGTGFSPLH
J: TRBJ1-1; V: TRBV6-5; CDR3: ASRRTGSDTEAF
J: TRBJ1-4; V: TRBV7-6; CDR3: ASSSSGQGHEKLF
J: TRBJ2-1; V: TRBV5-6; CDR3: ASSPWGGLAGGREQF
J: TRBJ1-2; V: TRBV5-1; CDR3: ASSLDSYGTEYGYT
J: TRBJ1-5; V: TRBV6-2/TRBV6-3; CDR3: ASSNRGSLPGPQH
J: TRBJ2-3; V: TRBV5-1; CDR3: ASSEGFGTDTQY